The clone carrying this T cell receptor (beta chain) was picked up a small number of times. The antigen is unknown. The table came from immunoSEQ multiplex PCR; TCRdb's copy has only in-frame clones and leaves some out. The sample contains around 51,000 clones, 60% to 80% of which appear only once. This sample was included in a study of OX40 agonist ivuxolimab in advanced cancers. Whole-study results and caveats: CD8+ T cells showed, on average, more clonal expansion than CD4+ cells. In the 0.1-3.0 mg/kg groups, partial responders showed among the lowest expansion.

Trimming at V came to 0 bases and at J to 4 bases, leaving 16 bases not matched to a gene. CDR1 is SGHNT and CDR2 is YYREEE in the germline V gene (reference sequence). The CDR3 totals 19 residues. The rearrangement uses TRBV5-4 and TRBJ2-5; 9 bases fit TRBD2. This TCR was sampled from an adult with an advanced solid tumor such as melanoma, head and neck, liver or kidney cancer. The sequences come from CD4+ or CD8+ T cells sorted from blood, collected in a trial of the OX40 agonist ivuxolimab. In DNA, the CDR3 is TGTGCCAGCAGCTTGGATCCGACTGGCGGGAGGGCCCATTCAGAGACCCAGTACTTC. As protein: CASSLDPTGGRAHSETQYF.